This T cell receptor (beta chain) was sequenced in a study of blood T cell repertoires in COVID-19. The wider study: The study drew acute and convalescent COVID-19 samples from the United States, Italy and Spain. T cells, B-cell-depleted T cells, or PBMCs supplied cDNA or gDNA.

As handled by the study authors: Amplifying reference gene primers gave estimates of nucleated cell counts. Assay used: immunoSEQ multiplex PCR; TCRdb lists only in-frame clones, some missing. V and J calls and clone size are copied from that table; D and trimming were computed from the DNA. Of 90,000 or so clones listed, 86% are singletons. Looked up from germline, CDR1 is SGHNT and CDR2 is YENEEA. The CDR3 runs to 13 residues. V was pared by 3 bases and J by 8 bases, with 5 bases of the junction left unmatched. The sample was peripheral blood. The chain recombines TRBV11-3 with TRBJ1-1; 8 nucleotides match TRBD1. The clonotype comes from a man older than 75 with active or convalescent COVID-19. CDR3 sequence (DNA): TGTGCCAGCAGCTTCCACAGGGGGGAGGAAGCTTTCTTT. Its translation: CASSFHRGEEAFF.